Described below is a single T cell receptor (beta chain) sequence and its context. This specimen includes other DNA sequences encoding the same CDR3. These data belong to a study of blood T cell repertoires in COVID-19. Across the whole study: Sites in the United States, Italy and Spain provided acute and convalescent COVID-19 samples. Sample material is recorded as cDNA or gDNA derived from T cells, B-cell-depleted T cells, or PBMCs.

This table comes from immunoSEQ multiplex PCR, and its TCRdb copy is limited to in-frame clones, with some not included. Among roughly 310,000 clones listed, over 75% were seen once. Two negative PCRs, clearance, or symptom resolution had been documented for recovered Cohort 3 donors. The CDR3 runs to 15 residues. Losses at the gene ends were 1 base for V and 3 bases for J; bases not matched to a gene: 3. Germline V lookup: CDR1 MDHEN, CDR2 SYDVKM. The receptor was isolated from a woman aged 40 to 55 who had recovered from COVID-19. The V and J genes are TRBV28 and TRBJ2-7; 10 positions match TRBD2. The sample was PBMCs or T cells enriched from blood (not recorded which). In DNA form, the CDR3 reads TGTGCCAGCAGTTTATTAGCGGGGGGCCTCTACGAGCAGTACTTC. Translation gives CASSLLAGGLYEQYF.